This is a list of T cell receptor beta chains from one sample in a study of graft-versus-host responses after intestinal transplantation. Sequencing used immunoSEQ multiplex PCR; TCRdb keeps in-frame clones, though not all of them. The table shows fewer than 50,000 clones, with around 90% occurring only once. This sample comprised PBMCs, obtained 524 days after transplant. All receptors derive from a human patient who received an intestinal transplant, so some T cells may come from the graft donor. CDR3s include the opening cysteine and the closing phenylalanine or tryptophan. A D gene is named only where the DNA matches it firmly. Expanded clones get a size class; other rows say once, few or many, or leave the size out.

d_gene: .; v_gene: TRBV18; abundance: .; j_gene: TRBJ2-1; CDR3aa: CASSPPLGRESEQFF; CDR3nt: TGTGCCAGCTCACCACCGCTTGGGCGGGAAAGTGAGCAGTTCTTC
d_gene: .; v_gene: TRBV28; abundance: .; j_gene: TRBJ2-7; CDR3aa: CASSLWGGHSAYEQYF; CDR3nt: TGTGCCAGCAGTTTATGGGGGGGACATTCGGCCTACGAGCAGTACTTC
d_gene: TRBD2; v_gene: TRBV15; abundance: .; j_gene: TRBJ2-1; CDR3aa: CATSRDRASGSNEQFF; CDR3nt: TGTGCCACCAGCAGAGATAGGGCTAGCGGGAGCAATGAGCAGTTCTTC
d_gene: .; v_gene: TRBV18; abundance: .; j_gene: TRBJ2-1; CDR3aa: CASSPPVGTPNNEQFF; CDR3nt: TGTGCCAGCTCACCACCGGTAGGGACGCCAAACAATGAGCAGTTCTTC
d_gene: .; v_gene: TRBV5-5; abundance: .; j_gene: TRBJ2-4; CDR3aa: CASSSRTNLAKNIQYF; CDR3nt: TGTGCCAGCAGCTCAAGGACAAACCTAGCCAAAAACATTCAGTACTTC
d_gene: .; v_gene: TRBV28; abundance: .; j_gene: TRBJ1-5; CDR3aa: CASSQPTSGDQPQHF; CDR3nt: TGTGCCAGCAGTCAGCCTACGTCTGGAGATCAGCCCCAGCATTTT
d_gene: .; v_gene: TRBV6-1; abundance: .; j_gene: TRBJ1-5; CDR3aa: CASSPTTGANQPQHF; CDR3nt: TGTGCCAGCAGCCCCACGACGGGGGCCAATCAGCCCCAGCATTTT
d_gene: .; v_gene: TRBV18; abundance: once; j_gene: TRBJ2-2; CDR3aa: CASSPLNPGRWGSGELFF; CDR3nt: TGTGCCAGCTCACCACTCAATCCGGGACGGTGGGGTTCCGGGGAGCTGTTTTTT
d_gene: TRBD2; v_gene: TRBV4-1; abundance: .; j_gene: TRBJ2-2; CDR3aa: CASSQSGRVTGELFF; CDR3nt: TGCGCCAGCAGCCAGAGCGGGAGGGTAACCGGGGAGCTGTTTTTT
d_gene: .; v_gene: TRBV30; abundance: .; j_gene: TRBJ2-1; CDR3aa: CAWRERSEQFF; CDR3nt: TGTGCCTGGAGAGAAAGGAGTGAGCAGTTCTTC
d_gene: .; v_gene: TRBV6-5; abundance: .; j_gene: TRBJ1-3; CDR3aa: CASSYTRGEAGNTIYF; CDR3nt: TGTGCCAGCAGTTACACGAGAGGGGAAGCTGGAAACACCATATATTTT
d_gene: .; v_gene: TRBV5-6; abundance: .; j_gene: TRBJ2-3; CDR3aa: CASSLVAAQGTDTQYF; CDR3nt: TGTGCCAGCAGCTTGGTAGCCGCGCAGGGTACAGATACGCAGTATTTT
d_gene: TRBD1; v_gene: TRBV19; abundance: .; j_gene: TRBJ2-5; CDR3aa: CASSRDRQETQYF; CDR3nt: TGTGCCAGTTCCCGGGACAGGCAAGAGACCCAGTACTTC
d_gene: .; v_gene: TRBV5-5; abundance: .; j_gene: TRBJ2-7; CDR3aa: CASSLAEIGVYEQYF; CDR3nt: TGTGCCAGCAGCTTGGCCGAAATAGGGGTTTACGAGCAGTACTTC
d_gene: .; v_gene: TRBV28; abundance: .; j_gene: TRBJ1-3; CDR3aa: CASQDRQYSGNTIYF; CDR3nt: TGTGCCAGCCAGGACCGGCAATACTCTGGAAACACCATATATTTT
d_gene: .; v_gene: TRBV5-4; abundance: .; j_gene: TRBJ2-2; CDR3aa: CASSLSGTGELFF; CDR3nt: TGTGCCAGCAGCCTTAGCGGCACCGGGGAGCTGTTTTTT
d_gene: .; v_gene: TRBV20-1; abundance: .; j_gene: TRBJ2-1; CDR3aa: CSAPSVAEQFF; CDR3nt: TGCAGTGCGCCCAGCGTAGCCGAGCAGTTCTTC
d_gene: TRBD2; v_gene: TRBV6-1; abundance: .; j_gene: TRBJ2-7; CDR3aa: CASSELAGVLATYEQYF; CDR3nt: TGTGCCAGCAGTGAACTAGCGGGAGTTTTGGCTACCTACGAGCAGTACTTC
d_gene: .; v_gene: TRBV7-8; abundance: .; j_gene: TRBJ2-6; CDR3aa: CASSPPGRHSGANVLTF; CDR3nt: TGTGCCAGCAGCCCACCGGGACGGCACTCTGGGGCCAACGTCCTGACTTTC
d_gene: TRBD1; v_gene: TRBV14; abundance: .; j_gene: TRBJ1-6; CDR3aa: CASSQEGTGGNSPLHF; CDR3nt: TGTGCCAGCAGCCAAGAAGGGACAGGGGGAAATTCACCCCTCCACTTT
d_gene: TRBD2; v_gene: TRBV30; abundance: .; j_gene: TRBJ2-1; CDR3aa: CAWSALAGGLDNEQFF; CDR3nt: TGTGCCTGGAGTGCTCTAGCGGGAGGGTTGGACAATGAGCAGTTCTTC
d_gene: .; v_gene: TRBV9; abundance: .; j_gene: TRBJ2-7; CDR3aa: CASSVEGGLEQYF; CDR3nt: TGTGCCAGCAGCGTAGAAGGGGGGCTCGAGCAGTACTTC
d_gene: .; v_gene: TRBV4-1; abundance: .; j_gene: TRBJ1-5; CDR3aa: CASSQQDQPQHF; CDR3nt: TGCGCCAGCAGCCAGCAGGATCAGCCCCAGCATTTT
d_gene: .; v_gene: TRBV5-4; abundance: .; j_gene: TRBJ1-2; CDR3aa: CASSFRYRERGYTF; CDR3nt: TGTGCCAGCAGCTTTAGGTACAGGGAACGCGGCTACACCTTC
d_gene: TRBD1; v_gene: TRBV5-1; abundance: .; j_gene: TRBJ2-2; CDR3aa: CASRGGPDTGELFF; CDR3nt: TGCGCCAGCAGAGGGGGCCCGGACACCGGGGAGCTGTTTTTT
d_gene: TRBD1; v_gene: TRBV6-6; abundance: .; j_gene: TRBJ1-1; CDR3aa: CASSPDRRQAFF; CDR3nt: TGTGCCAGCAGTCCGGACAGGAGACAAGCTTTCTTT
d_gene: .; v_gene: TRBV6-5; abundance: .; j_gene: TRBJ1-5; CDR3aa: CASSQRGLQPQHF; CDR3nt: TGTGCCAGCAGTCAGCGGGGCCTTCAGCCCCAGCATTTT
d_gene: TRBD2; v_gene: TRBV15; abundance: .; j_gene: TRBJ2-3; CDR3aa: CATSRDVAGGPGDTQYF; CDR3nt: TGTGCCACCAGCAGAGATGTGGCGGGAGGGCCGGGGGATACGCAGTATTTT
d_gene: TRBD2; v_gene: TRBV5-1; abundance: .; j_gene: TRBJ2-7; CDR3aa: CASSPLLAGGGSYEQYF; CDR3nt: TGCGCCAGCAGCCCCCTGCTAGCGGGAGGGGGCTCCTACGAGCAGTACTTC
d_gene: .; v_gene: TRBV30; abundance: few; j_gene: TRBJ2-2; CDR3aa: CAWNVWSGTGELFF; CDR3nt: TGTGCCTGGAATGTATGGTCGGGCACCGGGGAGCTGTTTTTT
d_gene: TRBD1; v_gene: TRBV30; abundance: .; j_gene: TRBJ1-4; CDR3aa: CAWSGDSTRDSLNEKLFF; CDR3nt: TGTGCCTGGAGCGGGGACTCAACCCGGGACAGCCTAAATGAAAAACTGTTTTTT
d_gene: TRBD2; v_gene: TRBV9; abundance: .; j_gene: TRBJ2-1; CDR3aa: CASSVGPGIRGGEEQFF; CDR3nt: TGTGCCAGCAGCGTAGGCCCCGGGATCCGGGGAGGGGAGGAGCAGTTCTTC
d_gene: .; v_gene: TRBV2; abundance: .; j_gene: TRBJ2-3; CDR3aa: CASSMGRPSTDTQYF; CDR3nt: TGTGCCAGCAGTATGGGGAGACCTAGCACAGATACGCAGTATTTT
d_gene: TRBD1; v_gene: TRBV18; abundance: .; j_gene: TRBJ1-3; CDR3aa: CASSPPDRGGNTIYF; CDR3nt: TGTGCCAGCTCACCACCCGACAGGGGTGGAAACACCATATATTTT
d_gene: TRBD1; v_gene: TRBV7-2; abundance: .; j_gene: TRBJ2-7; CDR3aa: CASSHRTGPYEQYF; CDR3nt: TGTGCCAGCAGCCACCGGACAGGGCCCTACGAGCAGTACTTC
d_gene: TRBD2; v_gene: TRBV30; abundance: .; j_gene: TRBJ2-1; CDR3aa: CAWSVPAGAAPYNEQFF; CDR3nt: TGTGCCTGGAGTGTACCCGCGGGAGCGGCACCCTACAATGAGCAGTTCTTC
d_gene: .; v_gene: TRBV12-5; abundance: .; j_gene: TRBJ2-1; CDR3aa: CASGLGLEQFF; CDR3nt: TGTGCTAGTGGTTTGGGACTTGAGCAGTTCTTC
d_gene: .; v_gene: TRBV9; abundance: once; j_gene: TRBJ2-3; CDR3aa: CASSQRTAGDTQYF; CDR3nt: TGTGCCAGCAGCCAGCGGACTGCCGGTGATACGCAGTATTTT
d_gene: .; v_gene: TRBV6-6; abundance: .; j_gene: TRBJ1-1; CDR3aa: CASSYEGTTEAFF; CDR3nt: TGTGCCAGCAGTTACGAGGGGACGACTGAAGCTTTCTTT
d_gene: TRBD2; v_gene: TRBV7-3; abundance: .; j_gene: TRBJ2-1; CDR3aa: CASSLTFGGRGGEQFF; CDR3nt: TGTGCCAGCAGCTTAACGTTCGGCGGGAGAGGCGGGGAGCAGTTCTTC
d_gene: .; v_gene: TRBV9; abundance: .; j_gene: TRBJ1-2; CDR3aa: CASRRGRGRDYGYTF; CDR3nt: TGTGCCAGCAGGAGGGGCAGGGGTCGGGATTATGGCTACACCTTC
d_gene: .; v_gene: TRBV5-4; abundance: .; j_gene: TRBJ2-2; CDR3aa: CASSLKGAGELFF; CDR3nt: TGTGCCAGCAGCTTGAAGGGAGCCGGGGAGCTGTTTTTT
d_gene: .; v_gene: TRBV30; abundance: .; j_gene: TRBJ1-1; CDR3aa: CAWRTPIPEAFF; CDR3nt: TGTGCCTGGAGGACTCCGATCCCTGAAGCTTTCTTT
d_gene: TRBD1; v_gene: TRBV19; abundance: .; j_gene: TRBJ2-2; CDR3aa: CATPDRGREKPNTGELFF; CDR3nt: TGTGCCACCCCGGACAGGGGGCGCGAGAAACCGAACACCGGGGAGCTGTTTTTT
d_gene: .; v_gene: TRBV19; abundance: few; j_gene: TRBJ2-4; CDR3aa: CASKELAKNIQYF; CDR3nt: TGTGCCAGTAAGGAGCTAGCCAAAAACATTCAGTACTTC
d_gene: .; v_gene: TRBV7-9; abundance: .; j_gene: TRBJ1-2; CDR3aa: CASSYGLYGYTF; CDR3nt: TGTGCCAGCAGCTACGGACTCTATGGCTACACCTTC
d_gene: .; v_gene: TRBV6-1; abundance: .; j_gene: TRBJ2-1; CDR3aa: CASSDARGAYNEQFF; CDR3nt: TGTGCCAGCAGCGACGCCAGAGGAGCCTACAATGAGCAGTTCTTC
d_gene: TRBD2; v_gene: TRBV28; abundance: .; j_gene: TRBJ2-7; CDR3aa: CASSSGTGSYEQYF; CDR3nt: TGTGCCAGCAGTAGCGGGACGGGGAGCTACGAGCAGTACTTC
d_gene: .; v_gene: TRBV7-9; abundance: .; j_gene: TRBJ2-5; CDR3aa: CASSPMPAGQETQYF; CDR3nt: TGTGCCAGCAGTCCCATGCCGGCGGGGCAAGAGACCCAGTACTTC
d_gene: TRBD2; v_gene: TRBV29-1; abundance: .; j_gene: TRBJ2-5; CDR3aa: CSASGLAGAEETQYF; CDR3nt: TGCAGCGCCTCGGGACTAGCGGGAGCTGAAGAGACCCAGTACTTC
d_gene: .; v_gene: TRBV29-1; abundance: .; j_gene: TRBJ1-1; CDR3aa: CSVEGLGGPNTEAFF; CDR3nt: TGCAGCGTTGAAGGCCTCGGGGGCCCGAACACTGAAGCTTTCTTT
d_gene: TRBD2; v_gene: TRBV4-2; abundance: .; j_gene: TRBJ2-1; CDR3aa: CASSQGQREFRDEQFF; CDR3nt: TGTGCCAGCAGCCAAGGCCAGCGGGAGTTCCGGGATGAGCAGTTCTTC
d_gene: TRBD1; v_gene: TRBV18; abundance: .; j_gene: TRBJ1-2; CDR3aa: CASSAQGASGYTF; CDR3nt: TGTGCCAGCTCAGCACAGGGGGCGAGTGGCTACACCTTC
d_gene: .; v_gene: TRBV28; abundance: .; j_gene: TRBJ2-7; CDR3aa: CASSLQREQYF; CDR3nt: TGTGCCAGCAGTCTCCAGAGAGAGCAGTACTTC